These 15 T cell receptor beta chains were all obtained from the same sample, sequenced in a study of cytomegalovirus exposure and HLA in healthy donors. 60 Vbeta and 13 Jbeta primers were used in PCR. The protocol was immunoSEQ multiplex PCR, while the TCRdb copy is restricted to in-frame clones and leaves out a portion. The data contain approximately 170,000 clones, more than 70% of them singletons. Sequenced: PBMCs. These receptors were taken from a man aged 30 to 39 in good health and CMV-seropositive.

The chain has TRBV30 and TRBJ2-7, with TRBD1 as a possible D gene (6 bases). The CDR3 length is 11 residues. Per the germline V gene, CDR1 is GTSNPN and CDR2 is SVGIG (reference sequence). V was cut by 4 bases and J by 7 bases, with 11 bases left in between. In DNA form, the CDR3 reads TGTGCCTGGACCACAGGGATTGAGCAGTACTTC. Protein: CAWTTGIEQYF.

The chain employs TRBV6-4 and TRBJ1-6; no clear D. The germline CDR1 and CDR2 sequences are MRHNA and SNTAGT. The CDR3 has 13 residues. The germline V and J ends were trimmed by 4 bases and 4 bases, with 5 bases remaining between them. CDR3 protein: CASSAEYNSPLHF. The CDR3 nucleotides are TGTGCCAGCAGTGCGGAGTATAATTCACCCCTCCACTTT.

The CDR3 reads CASSPRGGLNTGELFF. DNA for the CDR3: TGTGCCAGCTCACCACGGGGAGGGCTGAACACCGGGGAGCTGTTTTTT. V gene TRBV18 combines with J gene TRBJ2-2; 7 positions agree with TRBD2. J was trimmed by 1 base and V by 1 base; bases with no gene match: 3. The germline CDR1 and CDR2 sequences are KGHSH and LQKENI. This CDR3 is 16 amino acids long.

The rearrangement joins TRBV5-1 to TRBJ2-2; TRBD2 agrees at 10 bases. With V trimmed by 2 bases and J by 3 bases, 4 bases remained unmatched. This CDR3 spans 16 amino acids. The V gene's germline CDR1 is SGHRS and CDR2 YFSETQ. This CDR3 is CASSLSTSGDTGELFF. In DNA form, the CDR3 reads TGCGCCAGCAGCTTAAGTACTAGCGGGGACACCGGGGAGCTGTTTTTT.

This chain uses TRBV9 with TRBJ1-2; D remains unclear. This CDR3 comprises 14 residues. Germline V gives CDR1 SGDLS, CDR2 YYNGEE. The ends were cut back, 0 bases at V and 2 bases at J, with 8 bases in the middle. The CDR3 region has the DNA TGTGCCAGCAGCGTAGGTCGGGGAAACTATGGCTACACCTTC. Translation: CASSVGRGNYGYTF.

This sequence joins TRBV29-1 and TRBJ2-1, with 7 bases matching TRBD2. Germline values: CDR1 SQVTM, CDR2 ANQGSEA. Losses at the gene ends were 0 bases for V and 0 bases for J; bases not matched to a gene: 5. This CDR3 spans 16 amino acids. The CDR3 spells CSVEDPREDSYNEQFF. The CDR3 DNA follows: TGCAGCGTTGAAGATCCTCGGGAGGACTCCTACAATGAGCAGTTCTTC.

This clone was found a few times. The CDR3 protein is CASSLGQGWETQYF. Written as DNA, the CDR3 is TGTGCCAGCAGCTTAGGCCAGGGCTGGGAGACCCAGTACTTC. V is TRBV5-8 and J is TRBJ2-5; possible D gene TRBD1, 5 bases. The V and J ends lost 2 bases and 5 bases respectively, with 13 bases between them. This CDR3 has 14 residues. Per germline, CDR1 SGHTS and CDR2 YDEGEE.

The chain links TRBV4-1 to TRBJ2-5, with 11 bases fitting TRBD2. TRBJ2-7 matches the DNA end more closely, so the J call is doubtful. The CDR3 totals 19 residues. Germline values: CDR1 MGHRA, CDR2 YSYEKL. The CDR3 DNA reads TGCGCCAGCAGCCAAGGGATAGCGGGAGGGCTCTCTATAAGCTACGAGCAGTACTTC. Amino acid sequence: CASSQGIAGGLSISYEQYF.

This clone showed up just a few times. The V gene is TRBV9, the J gene TRBJ1-1, with D tentatively TRBD1 (6 bases). Germline CDR1 reads SGDLS; CDR2 reads YYNGEE. Trimming removed 3 bases from V and 1 base from J, with 7 bases in between. The CDR3 has 13 residues. CDR3 nucleotide sequence: TGTGCCAGCAGCGCGACAGGGAACACTGAAGCTTTCTTT. It encodes CASSATGNTEAFF.

The chain uses TRBV9 and TRBJ1-6, with D perhaps TRBD1 (6 bases). CDR3 length equals 15 residues. Trimming pared 3 bases from V and 4 bases from J, leaving 11 bases between. Germline CDR1 is SGDLS and CDR2 is YYNGEE. The CDR3 DNA follows: TGTGCCAGCAGCGAGGGAACAGGGTATAATTCACCCCTCCACTTT. It is translated as CASSEGTGYNSPLHF.

The rearrangement links TRBV30 to TRBJ2-5; D gene unclear. The CDR3 is 12 amino acids. Between the trimmed V and J ends, which lost 5 bases and 5 bases, there was a span of 12 bases. Germline CDR1 is GTSNPN and CDR2 is SVGIG (reference sequence). The CDR3: CAWSIFEETQYF. Written as DNA, the CDR3 is TGTGCCTGGTCTATCTTCGAGGAGACCCAGTACTTC.

V is TRBV5-6 and J is TRBJ2-7; no clear D. Trimming removed 0 bases at V and 6 bases at J, with 10 bases between. This CDR3 contains 13 residues. The germline V gene has CDR1 SGHDT and CDR2 YYEEEE. The CDR3 DNA is TGTGCCAGCAGCTTGGCCGAGCTCCTCGAGCAGTACTTC. This codes for CASSLAELLEQYF.

This clone appeared a few times. The CDR3 nucleotides are TGTGCCAGCAGTTACTCGGCCGTTCTAGCAGATACGCAGTATTTT. Translated, it gives CASSYSAVLADTQYF. The genes are TRBV6-5 and TRBJ2-3; no firm D call. The CDR3 runs 15 residues. Trimming shortened V by 0 bases and J by 4 bases, and 11 bases separated the two germline ends. CDR1 MNHEY and CDR2 SVGAGI come from the germline V gene.

V is TRBV15 and J is TRBJ1-2, with 9 bases lining up with TRBD1. This CDR3 contains 16 residues. J was trimmed by 5 bases and V by 4 bases; bases with no gene match: 11. The V gene's germline CDR1 is LNHNV and CDR2 YYDKDF (reference sequence). The CDR3 loop reads CATSISGDRVLYGYTF. The CDR3 DNA reads TGTGCCACCAGCATCTCCGGGGACAGGGTTCTATATGGCTACACCTTC. The full variable domain, in which reference TRBV15 and TRBJ1-2 provide the parts outside the CDR3, is DAMVIQNPRYQVTQFGKPVTLSCSQTLNHNVMYWYQQKSSQAPKLLFHYYDKDFNNEADTPDNFQSRRPNTSFCFLDIRSPGLGDTAMYLCATSISGDRVLYGYTFGSGTRLTVV.

The rearrangement joins TRBV6-1 to TRBJ1-6; no reliable D call. The CDR3 is made up of 18 amino acids. V was cut by 3 bases and J by 0 bases, with 15 bases left in between. Germline lookup yields CDR1 MNHNS and CDR2 SASEGT. The CDR3 DNA reads TGTGCCAGCAGTGACCTTTTGATTGGGAGCTCCTATAATTCACCCCTCCACTTT. This sequence encodes CASSDLLIGSSYNSPLHF.